This entry is about one T cell receptor (beta chain). The ends lost 4 bases at V and 3 bases at J; junction bases unmatched: 9. Germline CDR1 reads SGHRS; CDR2 reads YFSETQ. CDR3 length: 15 amino acids. TCRdb keeps only in-frame clones here, not all; method: immunoSEQ multiplex PCR. The sample lists about 240,000 clones, 80% to 90% occurring once. This sample was taken from a study of blood T cell repertoires in COVID-19. The sequence was collected from a woman younger than 45 who had recovered from COVID-19. The sequenced material came from PBMCs or T cells enriched from blood (not recorded which). The chain combines TRBV5-1 with TRBJ2-7, with 8 bases matching TRBD1. The chain's CDR3 is CASSALGTGLYEQYF. CDR3 in DNA: TGCGCCAGCAGCGCCCTCGGGACAGGCCTCTACGAGCAGTACTTC. Full variable domain (missing parts from reference TRBV5-1 and TRBJ2-7): KAGVTQTPRYLIKTRGQQVTLSCSPISGHRSVSWYQQTPGQGLQFLFEYFSETQRNKGNFPGRFSGRQFSNSRSEMNVSTLELGDSALYLCASSALGTGLYEQYFGPGTRLTVT.